This passage covers 5 T cell receptor beta chains from one sample sequenced in a study of chemoradiotherapy in HPV16-positive cancers. Data came from immunoSEQ multiplex PCR; TCRdb stores just in-frame clones and leaves some out. The table includes 2,000 or so clones, roughly 90% detected once. The starting material was tumor tissue, obtained from a patient who underwent chemoradiotherapy. The receptors originated from a human donor with HPV-associated anogenital cancer.

This chain links TRBV27 with TRBJ2-3; TRBD2 matches 8 bases. V lost 3 bases, J lost 3 bases, and 5 bases stayed unmatched. The CDR3 is 15 amino acids. Germline values: CDR1 MNHEY, CDR2 SMNVEV (reference sequence). CDR3 DNA sequence: TGTGCCAGCAGTTTCAAGGCTAGCGGGACAGATACGCAGTATTTT. This sequence encodes CASSFKASGTDTQYF.

The CDR3 protein is CASSEEAQGGETQYF. The CDR3 coding sequence is TGTGCCAGCAGTGAAGAGGCGCAGGGAGGGGAGACCCAGTACTTC. The chain has TRBV6-1 and TRBJ2-5; 7 bases map to TRBD2. Per the germline V gene, CDR1 is MNHNS and CDR2 is SASEGT. The CDR3 loop spans 15 amino acids. V shed 1 base and J 5 bases; nucleotides not matched to a gene: 7.

This clone was observed a single time. The chain recombines TRBV14 with TRBJ2-1; 10 bases map to TRBD2. V gave up 0 bases and J gave up 15 bases; unmatched junction bases: 11. Germline lookup yields CDR1 SGHDN and CDR2 FVKESK. This CDR3 is 15 amino acids long. The CDR3, as DNA: TGTGCCAGCAGCCAAGATCGGAGTAGCGGGGGGCTGCGGTTCTTC. It yields the protein CASSQDRSSGGLRFF. Using reference TRBV14 and TRBJ2-1 for the parts outside the CDR3, the full variable domain is EAGVTQFPSHSVIEKGQTVTLRCDPISGHDNLYWYRRVMGKEIKFLLHFVKESKQDESGMPNNRFLAERTGGTYSTLKVQPAELEDSGVYFCASSQDRSSGGLRFFGPGTRLTVL.

The chain links TRBV9 to TRBJ1-1; D unresolved. The V gene's germline CDR1 is SGDLS and CDR2 YYNGEE. Deletions cut 3 bases from V and 0 bases from J, with 15 bases between. The CDR3 length is 16 residues. CDR3 region: CASSALNPGVNTEAFF. CDR3 in DNA: TGTGCCAGCAGCGCCCTTAACCCGGGAGTGAACACTGAAGCTTTCTTT.

The chain employs TRBV6-5 and TRBJ2-1; TRBD2 might be the D (7 bases). V was cut by 2 bases and J by 6 bases, with 14 bases left in between. The CDR3 loop spans 15 amino acids. Germline V lookup: CDR1 MNHEY, CDR2 SVGAGI. In DNA, the CDR3 is TGTGCCAGCAGTTACGAGGGGGGGCCGGTCAATGAGCAGTTCTTC. Encoded protein: CASSYEGGPVNEQFF.